These T cell receptor beta chains were read from a single sample in a study of T cell responses to AZD1222 COVID-19 vaccine. Clones were read by immunoSEQ multiplex PCR, and TCRdb kept only the in-frame ones, dropping some. The table includes approximately 92,000 clones, 87% detected once. Here the sequenced sample was peripheral blood, taken on day 0 of AZD1222 vaccination. All receptors derive from an adult in good health. Both conserved end residues are part of each CDR3. A D gene is named only where the DNA matches it firmly. Rows give clone size only sometimes, using once, few, many, or a class for an expanded clone.

>.|.|TRBJ1-5|TRBV5-4|14
TGTGCCAGCAGCCGCGTCGGGAGTAATCAGCCCCAGCATTTT
CASSRVGSNQPQHF
>.|.|TRBJ2-7|TRBV3-1/TRBV3-2|15
TGTGCCAGCAGCCCCGTGCCGGGCGAGTACTACGAGCAGTACTTC
CASSPVPGEYYEQYF
>.|once|TRBJ1-1|TRBV19|14
TGTGCCAGTAGTCCAAGGGATAGAGACACTGAAGCTTTCTTT
CASSPRDRDTEAFF
>TRBD2|.|TRBJ2-1|TRBV6-4|16
TGTGCCAGCAGTGGGCTAGCGGAGGATGAGACTGGGAAGCAGTTCTTC
CASSGLAEDETGKQFF
>.|many|TRBJ2-7|TRBV5-1|15
TGCGCCAGCAGCTTGGTGGTTGGAGGGGGCGACGAGCAGTACTTC
CASSLVVGGGDEQYF
>.|.|TRBJ1-5|TRBV15|19
TGTGCCACCAGCCATTCAGTAGGGCGTCTCACTCCTAGCAATCAGCCCCAGCATTTT
CATSHSVGRLTPSNQPQHF
>TRBD1|.|TRBJ1-1|TRBV6-2/TRBV6-3|16
TGTGCCAGCAGTCCCGGGACAGGGTTCAGGAACACTGAAGCTTTCTTT
CASSPGTGFRNTEAFF
>.|.|TRBJ1-5|TRBV19|16
TGTGCCAGTAGTAGGACTCGGGTCGGAGGCAATCAGCCCCAGCATTTT
CASSRTRVGGNQPQHF
>.|.|TRBJ1-5|TRBV5-6|12
TGTGCCAGCAGCTTATTTAATCAGCCCCAGCATTTT
CASSLFNQPQHF
>.|.|TRBJ1-2|TRBV27|15
TGTGCCAGCAGTTTAAGCTACACACCTAACTATGGCTACACCTTC
CASSLSYTPNYGYTF
>TRBD1|.|TRBJ1-2|TRBV19|15
TGTGCCACCCTGGACAGGGGTTGGGACAACTATGGCTACACCTTC
CATLDRGWDNYGYTF
>TRBD2|.|TRBJ2-2|TRBV7-6|18
TGTGCCAGCAGCTCGGGGACTAGCGGGAGGAGATACACCGGGGAGCTGTTTTTT
CASSSGTSGRRYTGELFF
>TRBD2|.|TRBJ2-1|TRBV2|15
TGTGCCAGCAGTGAATGGACTAGCGGGAGCAATGAGCAGTTCTTC
CASSEWTSGSNEQFF
>TRBD2|.|TRBJ2-1|TRBV24-1|17
TGTGCCACCAGTGGACCTCTAGCGGAACGGGGGTACAATGAGCAGTTCTTC
CATSGPLAERGYNEQFF
>.|.|TRBJ1-1|TRBV19|11
TGTGCCTGCCGCTTGAACACTGAAGCTTTCTTT
CACRLNTEAFF
>TRBD2|.|TRBJ2-1|TRBV7-2|15
TGTGCCAGCAGCTTCTCTAGCGGGAGCCGTAATGAGCAGTTCTTC
CASSFSSGSRNEQFF
>.|.|TRBJ1-6|TRBV30|14
TGTGCCTGGAGTGTATCGACCTATAATTCACCCCTCCACTTT
CAWSVSTYNSPLHF
>.|.|TRBJ1-5|TRBV2|15
TGTGCCAGCAGTGGCCCCGGGGATAGCAATCAGCCCCAGCATTTT
CASSGPGDSNQPQHF
>.|few|TRBJ2-5|TRBV3-1/TRBV3-2|15
TGTGCCAGCAGCCAAAGGGGTACAGCTGGAGGGACCCAGTACTTC
CASSQRGTAGGTQYF
>TRBD1|.|TRBJ2-2|TRBV5-4|16
TGTGCCAGCAGCTTGGCCGGGGGACAGGGGTCCGGGGAGCTGTTTTTT
CASSLAGGQGSGELFF
>.|.|TRBJ2-1|TRBV2|11
TGTGCCAGCAAGACAGACAATGAGCAGTTCTTC
CASKTDNEQFF
>TRBD2|.|TRBJ2-3|TRBV11-2|11
TGTGCCAGCAGCTCGGGGGGTACGCAGTATTTT
CASSSGGTQYF
>.|.|TRBJ1-5|TRBV27|16
TGTGCCAGCAGGGATACCGGGACGGGAGCCAATCAGCCCCAGCATTTT
CASRDTGTGANQPQHF
>.|few|TRBJ2-1|TRBV11-2|16
TGTGCCAGCAGCATATTACGGGGGAGCTCCTACAATGAGCAGTTCTTC
CASSILRGSSYNEQFF
>.|once|TRBJ1-2|TRBV12-3/TRBV12-4|13
TGTGCCAGCAGTTCAGGATTGGGCTATGGCTACACCTTC
CASSSGLGYGYTF
>.|.|TRBJ2-7|TRBV5-4|13
TGTGCCAGCAGCAGGGGACCGGCCTACGAGCAGTACTTC
CASSRGPAYEQYF
>.|.|TRBJ2-7|TRBV5-1|14
TGCGCCAGCGCCCAGGACAGTAACTCCTACGAGCAGTACTTC
CASAQDSNSYEQYF
>.|.|TRBJ2-3|TRBV7-9|13
TGTGCCAGCAGCTTGGAAGGGACAGATACGCAGTATTTT
CASSLEGTDTQYF
>.|.|TRBJ2-1|TRBV9|15
TGTGCCAGCAGCGTAGGGAGTCGGGAGAGTGATGAGCAGTTCTTC
CASSVGSRESDEQFF
>TRBD2|.|TRBJ2-3|TRBV6-2/TRBV6-3|17
TGTGCCAGCAGTTACTCCCCCCCGGGGGGAGGGACAGATACGCAGTATTTT
CASSYSPPGGGTDTQYF
>.|few|TRBJ2-7|TRBV3-1/TRBV3-2|11
TGTGCCAGCAGCCAAAAGACCCAGCAGTACTTC
CASSQKTQQYF
>TRBD2|.|TRBJ2-3|TRBV6-2/TRBV6-3|17
TGTGCCAGCAGTTATTTCGGAGCGGGAGGATTGACAGATACGCAGTATTTT
CASSYFGAGGLTDTQYF
>.|.|TRBJ1-5|TRBV6-2/TRBV6-3|16
TGTGCCAGCAGTTACTCGCAGGGCGTAAGTTACCAGCCCCAGCATTTT
CASSYSQGVSYQPQHF
>.|.|TRBJ1-5|TRBV7-8|14
TGTGCCAGCAGCTCCCCTTCCGGGAATCAGCCCCAGCATTTT
CASSSPSGNQPQHF
>.|.|TRBJ1-4|TRBV5-4|15
TGTGCCAGCAGCTTGACTACTGCAACTAATGAAAAACTGTTTTTT
CASSLTTATNEKLFF
>.|.|TRBJ2-1|TRBV12-2|18
TGTGCAAGTCGCTACCGCCGGGACTCACCTCCCTCTTGCAATGAGCAGTTCTTC
CASRYRRDSPPSCNEQFF
>TRBD2|once|TRBJ2-1|TRBV7-2|16
TGTGCCAGCAGCCTCAGAGCGGGAGGTCCCTACAATGAGCAGTTCTTC
CASSLRAGGPYNEQFF
>.|.|TRBJ1-2|TRBV7-8|13
TGTGCCAGCAGCTTAGAACAGGACTATGGCTACACCTTC
CASSLEQDYGYTF
>TRBD1|.|TRBJ2-5|TRBV10-3|17
TGTGCCACTAACCGGGACAGGTTGTTAGTGGATAAAGAGACCCAGTACTTC
CATNRDRLLVDKETQYF
>TRBD1|.|TRBJ1-4|TRBV5-8|17
TGTGCCAGCAGCTTAACCCAGGGAGGGGGCACTAATGAAAAACTGTTTTTT
CASSLTQGGGTNEKLFF
>.|.|TRBJ2-7|TRBV6-2/TRBV6-3|13
TGTGCCAGCAGCTCGGGCCAGCCCTACGAGCAGTACTTC
CASSSGQPYEQYF
>TRBD1|once|TRBJ1-2|TRBV27|14
TGTGCCAGCAGACAAACTGATGGACAGGGCCCAATTAACTTC
CASRQTDGQGPINF
>.|.|TRBJ1-2|TRBV6-5|13
TGTGCCAGCAGTTCAGAGGGGTCATATGGCTACACCTTC
CASSSEGSYGYTF
>.|.|TRBJ2-3|TRBV29-1|14
TGCAGCGCCCCGGGGGCCACCTCCACAGATACGCAGTATTTT
CSAPGATSTDTQYF
>TRBD1|.|TRBJ1-2|TRBV7-9|15
TGTGCCAGCAGCCCGGGACAGGGGCCGCACTATGGCTACACCTTC
CASSPGQGPHYGYTF
>TRBD2|.|TRBJ2-2|TRBV24-1|17
TGTGCCACCAGTGTAGCTAGCGGGGGACCCAACACCGGGGAGCTGTTTTTT
CATSVASGGPNTGELFF
>TRBD1|.|TRBJ1-1|TRBV18|13
TGTGCCAGCTCGCGGGACAGGGTCACTGAAGCTTTCTTT
CASSRDRVTEAFF
>.|.|TRBJ1-2|TRBV5-4|14
TGTGCCAGCAGCTCTTGGGGAACTAACTATGGCTACACCTTC
CASSSWGTNYGYTF
>TRBD1|.|TRBJ1-2|TRBV12-3/TRBV12-4|13
TGTGCCAGCAGTGGGACAGGGTCATATGGCTACACCTTC
CASSGTGSYGYTF
>.|.|TRBJ1-1|TRBV7-2|14
TGTGCCAGCAGCTTAATGAGGGAGAACACTGAAGCTTTCTTT
CASSLMRENTEAFF
>TRBD1|.|TRBJ2-3|TRBV11-1|14
TGTGCCAGCAGCTTGTGGGACAGAGTGGATACGCAGTATTTT
CASSLWDRVDTQYF